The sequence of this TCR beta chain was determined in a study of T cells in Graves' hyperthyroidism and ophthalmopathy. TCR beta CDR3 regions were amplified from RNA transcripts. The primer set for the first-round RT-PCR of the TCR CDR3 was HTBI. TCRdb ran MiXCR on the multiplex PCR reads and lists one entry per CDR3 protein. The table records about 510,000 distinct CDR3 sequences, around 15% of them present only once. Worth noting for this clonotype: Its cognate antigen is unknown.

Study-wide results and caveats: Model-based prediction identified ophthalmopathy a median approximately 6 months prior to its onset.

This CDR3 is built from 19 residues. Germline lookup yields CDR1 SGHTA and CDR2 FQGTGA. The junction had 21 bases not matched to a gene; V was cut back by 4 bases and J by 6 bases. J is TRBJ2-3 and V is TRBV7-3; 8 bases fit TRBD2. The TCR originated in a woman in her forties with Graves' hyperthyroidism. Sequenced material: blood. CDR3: CASSSGVTGGPKAADTQYF. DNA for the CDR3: TGTGCCAGCAGCTCAGGGGTAACGGGAGGGCCGAAGGCGGCTGATACGCAGTATTTT.